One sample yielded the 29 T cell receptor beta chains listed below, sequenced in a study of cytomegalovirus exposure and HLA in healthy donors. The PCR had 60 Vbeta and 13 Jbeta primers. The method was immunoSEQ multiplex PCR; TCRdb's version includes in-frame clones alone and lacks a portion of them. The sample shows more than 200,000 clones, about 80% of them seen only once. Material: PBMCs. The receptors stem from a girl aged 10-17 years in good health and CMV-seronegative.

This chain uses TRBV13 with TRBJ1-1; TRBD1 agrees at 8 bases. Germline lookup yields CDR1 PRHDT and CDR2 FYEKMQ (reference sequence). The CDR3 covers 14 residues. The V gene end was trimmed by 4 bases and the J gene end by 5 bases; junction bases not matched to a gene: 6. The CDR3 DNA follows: TGTGCCAGCAGCTATTGGACAGGGTCGACTGAAGCTTTCTTT. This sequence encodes CASSYWTGSTEAFF.

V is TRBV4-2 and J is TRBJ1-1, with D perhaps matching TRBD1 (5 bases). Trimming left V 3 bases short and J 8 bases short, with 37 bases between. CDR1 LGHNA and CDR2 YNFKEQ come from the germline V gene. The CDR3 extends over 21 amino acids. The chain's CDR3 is CASSQAGTQSGPFTGEIEAFF. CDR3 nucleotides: TGTGCCAGCAGCCAGGCGGGGACCCAAAGTGGCCCTTTCACAGGCGAGATCGAAGCTTTCTTT.

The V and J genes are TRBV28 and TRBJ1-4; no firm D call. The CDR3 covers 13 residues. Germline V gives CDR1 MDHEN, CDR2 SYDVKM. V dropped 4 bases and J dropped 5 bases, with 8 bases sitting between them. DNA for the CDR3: TGTGCCAGCAGTTCCGGGTTAAATGAAAAACTGTTTTTT. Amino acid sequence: CASSSGLNEKLFF.

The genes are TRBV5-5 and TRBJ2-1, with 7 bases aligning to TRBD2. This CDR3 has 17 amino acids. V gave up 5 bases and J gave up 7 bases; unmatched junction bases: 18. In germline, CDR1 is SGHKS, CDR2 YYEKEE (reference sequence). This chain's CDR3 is CASRLGATSPQGNEQFF. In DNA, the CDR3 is TGTGCCAGCAGACTTGGGGCGACTAGCCCCCAAGGAAATGAGCAGTTCTTC.

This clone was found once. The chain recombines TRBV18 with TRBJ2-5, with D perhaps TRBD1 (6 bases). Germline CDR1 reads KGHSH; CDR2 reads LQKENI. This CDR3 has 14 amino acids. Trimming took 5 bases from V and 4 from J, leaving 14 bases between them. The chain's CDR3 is CASSFTGKTETQYF. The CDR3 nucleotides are TGTGCCAGCTCATTTACAGGGAAAACAGAGACCCAGTACTTC.

CDR3 sequence (DNA): TGTGCCAGCAGCCGCGGACTAGCGGGGGGACGGGCGGCTCGGGAGACCCAGTACTTC. Its translation is CASSRGLAGGRAARETQYF. The chain joins TRBV7-3 to TRBJ2-5; 14 positions match TRBD2. CDR1 and CDR2 (germline): SGHTA, FQGTGA. The CDR3 extends over 19 amino acids. Trimming cost V 5 bases and J 5 bases; bases outside gene matches: 16.

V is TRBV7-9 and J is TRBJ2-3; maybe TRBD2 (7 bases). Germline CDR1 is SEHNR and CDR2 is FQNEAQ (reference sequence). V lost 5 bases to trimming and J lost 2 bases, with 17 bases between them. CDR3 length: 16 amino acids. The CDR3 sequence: CASSPKSRGATDTQYF. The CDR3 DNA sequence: TGTGCCAGCAGCCCTAAGTCCCGGGGGGCCACAGATACGCAGTATTTT. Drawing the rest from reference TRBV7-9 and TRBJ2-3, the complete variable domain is DTGVSQNPRHKITKRGQNVTFRCDPISEHNRLYWYRQTLGQGPEFLTYFQNEAQLEKSRLLSDRFSAERPKGSFSTLEIQRTEQGDSAMYLCASSPKSRGATDTQYFGPGTRLTVL.

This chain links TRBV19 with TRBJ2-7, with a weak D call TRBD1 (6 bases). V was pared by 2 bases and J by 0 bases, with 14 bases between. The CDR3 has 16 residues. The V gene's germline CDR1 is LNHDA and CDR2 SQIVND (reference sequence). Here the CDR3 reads CASSISRDTFSYEQYF. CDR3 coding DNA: TGTGCCAGTAGTATATCCCGGGACACCTTCTCCTACGAGCAGTACTTC.

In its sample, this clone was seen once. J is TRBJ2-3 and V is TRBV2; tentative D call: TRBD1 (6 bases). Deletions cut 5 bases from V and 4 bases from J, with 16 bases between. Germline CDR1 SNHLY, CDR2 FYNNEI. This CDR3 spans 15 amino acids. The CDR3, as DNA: TGTGCCAGCAGTCGGACAGAAACAAAGGCAGATACGCAGTATTTT. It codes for CASSRTETKADTQYF.

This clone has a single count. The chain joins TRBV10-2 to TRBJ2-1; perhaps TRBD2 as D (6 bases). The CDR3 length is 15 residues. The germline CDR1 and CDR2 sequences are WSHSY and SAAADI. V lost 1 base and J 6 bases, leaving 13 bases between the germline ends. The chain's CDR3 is CASSEWGERGNEQFF. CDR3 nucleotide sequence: TGCGCCAGCAGTGAGTGGGGGGAACGGGGCAATGAGCAGTTCTTC.

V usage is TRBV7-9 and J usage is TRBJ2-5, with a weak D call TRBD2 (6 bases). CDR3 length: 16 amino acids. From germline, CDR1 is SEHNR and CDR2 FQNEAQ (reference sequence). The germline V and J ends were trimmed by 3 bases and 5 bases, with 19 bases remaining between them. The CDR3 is CASSLNGRGVGETQYF. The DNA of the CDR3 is TGTGCCAGCAGCTTGAACGGGAGAGGGGTGGGGGAGACCCAGTACTTC.

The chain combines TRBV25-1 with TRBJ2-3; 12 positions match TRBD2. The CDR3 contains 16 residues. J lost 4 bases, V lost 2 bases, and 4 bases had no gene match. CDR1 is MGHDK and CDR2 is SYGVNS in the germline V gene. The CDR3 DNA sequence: TGTGCCAGCAGTGAACGAGGACTAGCGGGACCAGATACGCAGTATTTT. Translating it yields CASSERGLAGPDTQYF. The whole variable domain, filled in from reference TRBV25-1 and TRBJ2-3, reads EADIYQTPRYLVIGTGKKITLECSQTMGHDKMYWYQQDPGMELHLIHYSYGVNSTEKGDLSSESTVSRIRTEHFPLTLESARPSHTSQYLCASSERGLAGPDTQYFGPGTRLTVL.

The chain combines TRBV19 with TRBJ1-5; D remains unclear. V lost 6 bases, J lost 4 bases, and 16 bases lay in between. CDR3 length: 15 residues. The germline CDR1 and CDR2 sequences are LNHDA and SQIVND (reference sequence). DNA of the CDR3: TGTGCCAGTAGCGGACTTGAACAGATTAATCAGCCCCAGCATTTT. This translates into CASSGLEQINQPQHF.

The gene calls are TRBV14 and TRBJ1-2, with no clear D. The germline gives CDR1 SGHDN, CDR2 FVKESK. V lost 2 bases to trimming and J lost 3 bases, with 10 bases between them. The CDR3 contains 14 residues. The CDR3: CASSQRRLDYGYTF. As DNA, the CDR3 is TGTGCCAGCAGCCAAAGGAGGCTAGACTATGGCTACACCTTC.

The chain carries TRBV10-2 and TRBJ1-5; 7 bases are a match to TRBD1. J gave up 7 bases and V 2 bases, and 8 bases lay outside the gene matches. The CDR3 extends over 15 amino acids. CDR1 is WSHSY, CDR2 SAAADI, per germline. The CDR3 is CASSENRQGPQPQHF. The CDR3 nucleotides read TGCGCCAGCAGTGAGAATCGACAGGGCCCCCAGCCCCAGCATTTT.

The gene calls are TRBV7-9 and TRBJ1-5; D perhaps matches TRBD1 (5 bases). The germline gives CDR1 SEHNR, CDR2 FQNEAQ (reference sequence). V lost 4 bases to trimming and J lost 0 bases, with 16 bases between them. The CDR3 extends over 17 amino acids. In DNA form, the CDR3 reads TGTGCCAGCAGCTCAAAAACACAGACAGATAGCAATCAGCCCCAGCATTTT. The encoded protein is CASSSKTQTDSNQPQHF. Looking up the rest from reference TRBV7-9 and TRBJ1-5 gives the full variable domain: DTGVSQNPRHKITKRGQNVTFRCDPISEHNRLYWYRQTLGQGPEFLTYFQNEAQLEKSRLLSDRFSAERPKGSFSTLEIQRTEQGDSAMYLCASSSKTQTDSNQPQHFGDGTRLSIL.

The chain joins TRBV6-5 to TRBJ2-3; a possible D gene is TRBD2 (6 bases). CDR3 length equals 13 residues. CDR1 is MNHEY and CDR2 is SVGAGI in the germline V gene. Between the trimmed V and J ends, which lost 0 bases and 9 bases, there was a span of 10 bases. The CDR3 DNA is TGTGCCAGCAGTTACTCCTTCGGGGGAACGCAGTATTTT. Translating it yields CASSYSFGGTQYF.

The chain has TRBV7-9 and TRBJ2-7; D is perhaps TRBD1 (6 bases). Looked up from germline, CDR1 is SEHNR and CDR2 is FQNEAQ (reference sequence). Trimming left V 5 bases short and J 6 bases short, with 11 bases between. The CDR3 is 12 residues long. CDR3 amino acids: CASSPGQTEQYF. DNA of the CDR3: TGTGCCAGCAGCCCCGGACAGACCGAGCAGTACTTC.

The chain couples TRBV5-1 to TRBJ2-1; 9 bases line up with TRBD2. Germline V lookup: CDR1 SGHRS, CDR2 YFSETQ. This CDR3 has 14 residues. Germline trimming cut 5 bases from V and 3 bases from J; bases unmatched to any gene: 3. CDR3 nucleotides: TGCGCCAGCAGTCGTAGCGGGGGCTACAATGAGCAGTTCTTC. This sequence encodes CASSRSGGYNEQFF. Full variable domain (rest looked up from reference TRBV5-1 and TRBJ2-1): KAGVTQTPRYLIKTRGQQVTLSCSPISGHRSVSWYQQTPGQGLQFLFEYFSETQRNKGNFPGRFSGRQFSNSRSEMNVSTLELGDSALYLCASSRSGGYNEQFFGPGTRLTVL.

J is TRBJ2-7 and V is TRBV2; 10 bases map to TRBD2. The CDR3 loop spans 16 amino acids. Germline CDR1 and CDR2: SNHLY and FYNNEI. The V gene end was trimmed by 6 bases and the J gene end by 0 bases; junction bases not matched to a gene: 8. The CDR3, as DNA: TGTGCCAGCAGGATCGGACTAGCGGCCCCCTCCTACGAGCAGTACTTC. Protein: CASRIGLAAPSYEQYF.

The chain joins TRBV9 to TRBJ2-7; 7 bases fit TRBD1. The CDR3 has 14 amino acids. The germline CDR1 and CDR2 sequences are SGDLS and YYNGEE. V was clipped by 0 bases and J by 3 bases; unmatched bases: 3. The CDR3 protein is CASSVGSGGYEQYF. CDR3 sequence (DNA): TGTGCCAGCAGCGTAGGTTCAGGGGGCTACGAGCAGTACTTC.

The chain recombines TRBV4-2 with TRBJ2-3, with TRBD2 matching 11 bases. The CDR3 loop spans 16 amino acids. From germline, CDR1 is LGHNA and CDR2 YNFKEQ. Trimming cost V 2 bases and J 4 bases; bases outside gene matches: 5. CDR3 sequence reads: CASSQLAGGGADTQYF. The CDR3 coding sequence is TGTGCCAGCAGCCAACTAGCGGGGGGCGGCGCAGATACGCAGTATTTT.

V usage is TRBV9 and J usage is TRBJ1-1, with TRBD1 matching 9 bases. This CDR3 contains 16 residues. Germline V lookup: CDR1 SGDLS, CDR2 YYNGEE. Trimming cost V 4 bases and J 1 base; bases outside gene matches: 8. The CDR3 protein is CASSIGQGQGNTEAFF. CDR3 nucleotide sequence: TGTGCCAGCAGCATCGGACAGGGGCAAGGGAACACTGAAGCTTTCTTT.

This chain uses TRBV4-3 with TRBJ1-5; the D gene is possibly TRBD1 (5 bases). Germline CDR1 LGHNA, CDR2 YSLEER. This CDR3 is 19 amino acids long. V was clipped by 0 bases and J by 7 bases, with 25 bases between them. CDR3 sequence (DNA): TGCGCCAGCAGCCAAGATTTACCCCGGCAGGGCCTCTTGGGGCAGCCCCAGCATTTT. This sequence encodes CASSQDLPRQGLLGQPQHF.

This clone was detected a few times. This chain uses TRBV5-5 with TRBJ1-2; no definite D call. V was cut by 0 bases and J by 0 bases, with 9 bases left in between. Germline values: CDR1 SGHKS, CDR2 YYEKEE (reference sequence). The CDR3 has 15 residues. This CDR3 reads CASSLEFSANYGYTF. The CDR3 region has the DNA TGTGCCAGCAGCTTGGAGTTTTCAGCTAACTATGGCTACACCTTC. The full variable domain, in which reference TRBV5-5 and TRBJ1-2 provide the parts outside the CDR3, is DAGVTQSPTHLIKTRGQQVTLRCSPISGHKSVSWYQQVLGQGPQFIFQYYEKEERGRGNFPDRFSARQFPNYSSELNVNALLLGDSALYLCASSLEFSANYGYTFGSGTRLTVV.

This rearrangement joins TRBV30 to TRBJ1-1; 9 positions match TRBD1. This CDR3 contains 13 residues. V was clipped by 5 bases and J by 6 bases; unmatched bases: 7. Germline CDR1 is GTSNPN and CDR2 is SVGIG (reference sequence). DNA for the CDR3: TGTGCCTGGGCCGGGACAGGGATCCCTGAAGCTTTCTTT. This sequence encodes CAWAGTGIPEAFF.

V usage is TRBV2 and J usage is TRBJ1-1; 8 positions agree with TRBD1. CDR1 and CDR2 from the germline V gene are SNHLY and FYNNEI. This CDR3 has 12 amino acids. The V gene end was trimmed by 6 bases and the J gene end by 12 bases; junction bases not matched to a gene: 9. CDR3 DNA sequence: TGTGCCAGCAGAGACCTGGGACAGGTAACTTTCTTT. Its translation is CASRDLGQVTFF.

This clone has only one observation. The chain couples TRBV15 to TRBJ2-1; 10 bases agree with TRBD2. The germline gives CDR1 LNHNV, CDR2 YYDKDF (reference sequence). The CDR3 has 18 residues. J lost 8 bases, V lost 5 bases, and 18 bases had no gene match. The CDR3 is CATSGWGEREGYVDEQFF. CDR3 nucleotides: TGTGCCACCAGCGGATGGGGGGAGCGGGAGGGATATGTGGATGAGCAGTTCTTC.

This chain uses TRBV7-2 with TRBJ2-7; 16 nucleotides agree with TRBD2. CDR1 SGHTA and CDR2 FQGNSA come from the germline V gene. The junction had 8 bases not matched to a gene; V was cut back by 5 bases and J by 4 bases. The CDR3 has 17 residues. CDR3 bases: TGTGCCAGCAGCCCGGGACTAGCGGGGGGGGACACTTACGAGCAGTACTTC. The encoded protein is CASSPGLAGGDTYEQYF.